This T cell receptor beta chain derives from a study of cytotoxic CD8 clonotypes in ibrutinib-treated CLL. On the study more broadly: Samples had a mean of around 250,000 productive templates and 94,082 productive rearrangements. Points from the study as a whole: Baseline clonality, higher than in age-matched healthy donors, tracked circulating CD8+ T-cell counts.

A remark on this clone: The antigen is not known.

Germline CDR1 is SGHNT and CDR2 is YYREEE (reference sequence). The junction had 4 bases not matched to a gene; V was cut back by 4 bases and J by 5 bases. The CDR3 is 15 residues long. TCR beta libraries used about 2 micrograms of genomic DNA from cryopreserved PBMCs. The assay was immunoSEQ multiplex PCR, and TCRdb's table has in-frame clones only and misses some. The table shows around 330,000 clones, with about 61% occurring only once. Sequenced material: PBMCs, taken after 36 months of ibrutinib treatment. The receptor was derived from a human donor with chronic lymphocytic leukemia. The genes are TRBV5-4 and TRBJ2-1; 12 nucleotides align to TRBD2. CDR3 amino acids: CASSLGLAGDNEQFF. For the CDR3, the DNA is TGTGCCAGCAGCCTGGGACTAGCGGGCGACAATGAGCAGTTCTTC.